This T cell receptor (beta chain) was recorded in a study of shared clonotypes between healthy human individuals. Background on the study: The cohort comprised a couple of women and a few men. Their ages spanned 18 to 49 years.

Points on this clone: Its antigen remains unidentified.

Broader study findings: Memory subsets generally showed smaller estimated richness than naive subsets did.

Trimming took off 1 base at V and 8 bases at J, with 26 bases between the two ends. This CDR3 is 18 amino acids long. The germline V gene has CDR1 SNHLY and CDR2 FYNNEI. Genomic DNA per cell subset filled all wells of several immunoSEQ plates. Method: immunoSEQ multiplex PCR; TCRdb's copy keeps in-frame clones and lacks some. The sample carries around 1.5 million clones, approximately 98% recorded once. The clonotype was recovered from a man aged 25 to 40 in good health. Source material: naive CD4+ T cells sorted from blood. Subset given: CD45RA+ positively selected. The chain recombines TRBV2 with TRBJ1-2, with a weak D call TRBD1 (5 bases). The CDR3 DNA follows: TGTGCCAGCAGTGAAGAGGCGGGCAGGGTGCTTGGCTTGGGGGGCTACACCTTC. Amino acids: CASSEEAGRVLGLGGYTF.